The 31 T cell receptor beta chains below were found in one sample sequenced in a study of neurological immune-mediated disorders. TCRdb ran MiXCR on the 5' RACE reads and lists one entry per CDR3 protein. The table has about 84,000 distinct CDR3 sequences, about a tenth seen once; the top ten hold roughly 2%. Input material: PBMCs. The receptors were gathered from a man between 40 and 49 years old in good health.

This clonotype has at least ten counts. The gene calls are TRBV27 and TRBJ2-1; D gene ambiguous. The CDR3 extends over 11 amino acids. Germline V gene data show CDR1 as MNHEY and CDR2 as SMNVEV (reference sequence). Between the trimmed V and J ends, which lost 8 bases and 4 bases, there was a span of 6 bases. CDR3 sequence reads: CASHKYNEQFF. In DNA, the CDR3 is TGTGCCAGCCACAAGTACAATGAGCAGTTCTTC.

This clonotype showed up many times. This chain's CDR3 is CSVDISVGNYGYTF. As DNA, the CDR3 is TGCAGCGTTGATATCAGCGTGGGTAACTATGGCTACACCTTC. V is TRBV29-1 and J is TRBJ1-2; no firm D call. V lost 3 bases to trimming and J lost 1 base, with 12 bases between them. CDR3 length: 14 residues. Germline V gene sequence: CDR1 SQVTM, CDR2 ANQGSEA.

The table lists this clonotype with many counts. This chain connects TRBV7-6 to TRBJ1-5; D might be TRBD1 (5 bases). V was clipped by 2 bases and J by 0 bases, with 8 bases between them. The CDR3 covers 15 residues. CDR1 is SGHVS, CDR2 FNYEAQ, per germline. CDR3 in DNA: TGTGCCAGCAGCTTAAACAGGAATAGCAATCAGCCCCAGCATTTT. Residues: CASSLNRNSNQPQHF.

The table lists this clonotype with a few counts. The chain has TRBV20-1 and TRBJ2-4; 8 bases are a match to TRBD1. The CDR3 has 15 residues. After removal of 1 base from V and 8 bases from J, the junction contained 10 bases not matched to a gene. Germline values: CDR1 DFQATT, CDR2 SNEGSKA (reference sequence). CDR3 sequence: CSARGTGNALDIQYF. The CDR3 DNA is TGCAGTGCTAGAGGGACAGGGAACGCCTTGGACATTCAGTACTTC.

On this clonotype itself: The junction and the germline gene differ at one end; a read error may be behind it. The gene calls are TRBV5-1 and TRBJ2-1; D possibly uses TRBD1 or TRBD2 (7 bases each). The CDR3 consists of 18 residues. Germline assignment: CDR1 SGHRS and CDR2 YFSETQ. This chain's CDR3 is CANSLPLIRSGGVNEQFF. The CDR3 bases are TGCGCCAACAGCTTGCCGCTTATAAGGTCAGGGGGGGTCAATGAGCAGTTCTTC.

This clonotype was seen repeatedly, ten times or more. The gene calls are TRBV10-3 and TRBJ1-2; D gene ambiguous. Trimming stripped 3 bases from V and 7 bases from J, with 18 bases between. The CDR3 loop spans 15 amino acids. Germline V gene sequence: CDR1 ENHRY, CDR2 SYGVKD. CDR3 residues: CAISDTQWISRGYTF. CDR3 DNA: TGTGCCATCAGTGATACTCAGTGGATTAGTCGTGGCTACACCTTC.

This clonotype was found many times. This chain joins TRBV18 and TRBJ2-4, with TRBD1 as a possible D gene (5 bases). Germline V lookup: CDR1 KGHSH, CDR2 LQKENI. Trimming removed 3 bases at V and 3 bases at J, with 15 bases between. CDR3 length: 16 residues. The CDR3 DNA reads as TGTGCCAGCTCACCTGACAGCCTCTCACTCAAAAACATTCAGTACTTC. It translates to CASSPDSLSLKNIQYF.

This clonotype appeared many times. This rearrangement joins TRBV4-2 to TRBJ2-2, with no clear D. Deletions cut 4 bases from V and 3 bases from J, with 21 bases between. Germline V gives CDR1 LGHNA, CDR2 YNFKEQ. The CDR3 length is 18 residues. This CDR3 reads CASSLHDGRTSDTGELFF. The CDR3 DNA follows: TGTGCCAGCAGCCTCCATGATGGTCGGACCTCTGACACCGGGGAGCTGTTTTTT.

This clonotype was seen at least ten times. This chain joins TRBV3-1 and TRBJ2-3; 9 nucleotides align to TRBD1. The CDR3 has 14 residues. V lost 2 bases, J lost 5 bases, and 2 bases stayed unmatched. Germline V lookup: CDR1 LGHDT, CDR2 YNNKEL (reference sequence). CDR3 amino acids: CASSQLTGGDTQYF. The CDR3, as DNA: TGTGCCAGCAGCCAATTGACAGGGGGAGATACGCAGTATTTT.

At least ten counts were recorded for this clonotype. The chain employs TRBV20-1 and TRBJ2-1; TRBD2 matches 7 bases. Trimming cost V 3 bases and J 4 bases; bases outside gene matches: 6. The germline gives CDR1 DFQATT, CDR2 SNEGSKA (reference sequence). This CDR3 has 14 residues. Here the CDR3 reads CSARMGGMYNEQFF. The CDR3 DNA reads TGCAGTGCTAGGATGGGAGGGATGTACAATGAGCAGTTCTTC.

This rearrangement joins TRBV15 to TRBJ2-1; 9 bases align to TRBD1. The CDR3 has 13 residues. The germline gives CDR1 LNHNV, CDR2 YYDKDF (reference sequence). Trimming cost V 2 bases and J 9 bases; bases outside gene matches: 2. CDR3: CATSRTGGSEQFF. DNA for the CDR3: TGTGCCACCAGCAGAACAGGGGGCAGTGAGCAGTTCTTC.

This clonotype was observed at least ten times. V and J are TRBV12-3 or TRBV12-4 and TRBJ1-2; D not resolved. Trimming removed 2 bases from V and 7 bases from J, with 8 bases in between. The CDR3 covers 12 residues. This CDR3 is CASSLNNVGYTF. CDR3 bases: TGTGCCAGCAGTTTAAACAACGTTGGCTACACCTTC.

This clonotype has ten or more counts. The rearrangement links TRBV20-1 to TRBJ2-3, with 8 bases that match TRBD2. In germline, CDR1 is DFQATT, CDR2 SNEGSKA (reference sequence). V was pared by 2 bases and J by 1 base, with 2 bases of the junction left unmatched. The CDR3 totals 14 residues. In DNA, the CDR3 is TGCAGTGCTAGACGGCGGGGGGGCACAGATACGCAGTATTTT. Amino acid sequence: CSARRRGGTDTQYF.

This clonotype occurred many times. The chain uses TRBV28 and TRBJ1-1; no clear D. V shed 5 bases and J shed 7 bases, with 14 bases lying between them. The CDR3 has 13 residues. From germline, CDR1 is MDHEN and CDR2 SYDVKM. The CDR3 loop reads CASSPRTDFEAFF. For the CDR3, the DNA is TGTGCCAGCAGTCCCCGAACAGACTTTGAAGCTTTCTTT.

This clonotype occurred once. One end of the junction does not line up with germline, which may come from a read error. This sequence joins TRBV9 and TRBJ2-7; D possibly corresponds to TRBD1 (5 bases). The CDR3 is 15 residues long. Germline V gene lookup returns CDR1 SGDLS and CDR2 YYNGEE. The CDR3 spells CACSASQAGIYEQYF. The CDR3 DNA reads TGTGCCTGCAGCGCCTCCCAGGCAGGGATCTACGAGCAGTACTTC.

Ten or more counts support this clonotype. CDR3 nucleotides: TGCGCCAGCAGCTTGGGCAGGGACCACGAGCAGTACTTC. Protein: CASSLGRDHEQYF. The chain uses TRBV5-1 and TRBJ2-7, with D perhaps TRBD1 or TRBD2 (5 bases each). The CDR3 is 13 amino acids. The V gene's germline CDR1 is SGHRS and CDR2 YFSETQ. Trimming removed 0 bases from V and 5 bases from J, with 9 bases in between.

Ten or more counts support this clonotype. The DNA of the CDR3 is TGTGCCAGCAGCCAAGCTGAATTCCCGTGGGGCTACACCTTC. The encoded protein is CASSQAEFPWGYTF. The chain links TRBV4-2 to TRBJ1-2, with D hard to call. CDR3 length: 14 residues. From germline, CDR1 is LGHNA and CDR2 YNFKEQ. Trimming cost V 1 base and J 8 bases, with 14 bases left between them.

There are many counts of this clonotype. V is TRBV20-1 and J is TRBJ2-6; D is undetermined. Trimming removed 0 bases from V and 2 bases from J, with 11 bases in between. The CDR3 contains 16 residues. Germline CDR1 is DFQATT and CDR2 is SNEGSKA (reference sequence). The CDR3 spells CSARELGGTGANVLTF. CDR3 nucleotides: TGCAGTGCTAGAGAGCTAGGTGGAACTGGGGCCAACGTCCTGACTTTC.

This clonotype has ten or more counts. The chain has TRBV10-3 and TRBJ2-1; the D is unclear. The V end lost 3 bases, the J end lost 2 bases, and 5 bases lay between the germline ends. The CDR3 runs to 13 residues. Germline CDR1 is ENHRY and CDR2 is SYGVKD. DNA for the CDR3: TGTGCCATCAGTGATCCCACCTACAATGAGCAGTTCTTC. It is translated as CAISDPTYNEQFF.

In this sample, this clonotype turned up a few times. This chain connects TRBV7-2 to TRBJ2-4; tentatively, D is TRBD2 (5 bases). Trimming removed 1 base at V and 0 bases at J, with 7 bases between. Germline V lookup: CDR1 SGHTA, CDR2 FQGNSA. The CDR3 contains 15 residues. CDR3 sequence reads: CASSLERKAKNIQYF. CDR3 sequence (DNA): TGTGCCAGCAGCTTAGAGCGGAAAGCCAAAAACATTCAGTACTTC.

This clonotype has ten or more counts. This chain connects TRBV15 to TRBJ2-7, with 9 bases lining up with TRBD1. The CDR3 runs to 15 residues. Germline loops: CDR1 LNHNV, CDR2 YYDKDF (reference sequence). V lost 4 bases and J lost 3; bases outside the gene matches: 7. In DNA, the CDR3 is TGTGCCACCAGCATTACCCGGACAGGGGACTACGAGCAGTACTTC. It encodes CATSITRTGDYEQYF. The full variable domain, its missing parts supplied by reference TRBV15 and TRBJ2-7, is DAMVIQNPRYQVTQFGKPVTLSCSQTLNHNVMYWYQQKSSQAPKLLFHYYDKDFNNEADTPDNFQSRRPNTSFCFLDIRSPGLGDTAMYLCATSITRTGDYEQYFGPGTRLTVT.

There are many counts of this clonotype. This sequence joins TRBV5-1 and TRBJ2-7, with 8 bases that match TRBD1. The CDR3 consists of 14 residues. V lost 1 base, J lost 5 bases, and 5 bases stayed unmatched. Germline V gene lookup returns CDR1 SGHRS and CDR2 YFSETQ. The CDR3: CASSLTGGENEQYF. CDR3 in DNA: TGCGCCAGCAGCTTGACAGGGGGAGAAAACGAGCAGTACTTC.

This clonotype was found many times. The chain couples TRBV20-1 to TRBJ2-7; possible D gene TRBD2, 7 bases. Per the germline V gene, CDR1 is DFQATT and CDR2 is SNEGSKA (reference sequence). This CDR3 has 12 residues. V was pared by 0 bases and J by 6 bases, with 9 bases between. CDR3 DNA sequence: TGCAGTGCTAGAGATAGGGGGGGCGAGCAGTACTTC. This codes for CSARDRGGEQYF.

This clonotype was counted many times. This sequence joins TRBV5-1 and TRBJ2-3; a possible D gene is TRBD1 (6 bases). Between the trimmed V and J ends, which lost 4 bases and 2 bases, there was a span of 20 bases. The germline V gene has CDR1 SGHRS and CDR2 YFSETQ. This CDR3 region has 17 residues. CDR3 amino acids: CASSEIPGQGPTDTQYF. Written as DNA, the CDR3 is TGCGCCAGCAGCGAAATACCGGGACAAGGCCCCACAGATACGCAGTATTTT. Looking up the rest from reference TRBV5-1 and TRBJ2-3 gives the full variable domain: KAGVTQTPRYLIKTRGQQVTLSCSPISGHRSVSWYQQTPGQGLQFLFEYFSETQRNKGNFPGRFSGRQFSNSRSEMNVSTLELGDSALYLCASSEIPGQGPTDTQYFGPGTRLTVL.

The chain carries TRBV19 and TRBJ1-2; 8 bases are shared with TRBD1. This CDR3 has 17 residues. Unmatched junction bases numbered 14, after V lost 7 bases and J lost 1 base. CDR1 is LNHDA and CDR2 is SQIVND in the germline V gene (reference sequence). The chain's CDR3 is CASKTGTGALINYGYTF. The DNA of the CDR3 is TGTGCCAGTAAAACCGGGACAGGCGCACTTATTAACTATGGCTACACCTTC.

This clonotype was counted at least ten times. CDR3 in DNA: TGCAGTGCCCCACGGGCAGGGCTGGAGACCCAGTACTTC. It codes for CSAPRAGLETQYF. This chain joins TRBV20-1 and TRBJ2-5, with D possibly matching TRBD1 (5 bases). This CDR3 contains 13 residues. Germline CDR1 is DFQATT and CDR2 is SNEGSKA (reference sequence). V was shortened by 6 bases and J by 5 bases, with 16 bases between the two germline ends.

This clonotype was recorded at least ten times. This rearrangement joins TRBV5-1 to TRBJ1-2; D might be TRBD1 (6 bases). The CDR3 runs to 15 residues. Deletions cut 4 bases from V and 0 bases from J, with 13 bases between. Germline CDR1 and CDR2: SGHRS and YFSETQ. The CDR3 DNA is TGCGCCAGCAGCGGGACACAGGGTTCTAACTATGGCTACACCTTC. Its translation: CASSGTQGSNYGYTF.

This rearrangement joins TRBV20-1 to TRBJ2-4; D is possibly TRBD1 or TRBD2 (5 bases each). V shed 6 bases and J shed 0 bases, with 12 bases lying between them. Germline loops: CDR1 DFQATT, CDR2 SNEGSKA (reference sequence). CDR3 length equals 14 residues. This CDR3 is CSAMGVLAKNIQYF. For the CDR3, the DNA is TGCAGTGCCATGGGGGTTTTAGCCAAAAACATTCAGTACTTC.

The table lists this clonotype with many counts. The chain is built from TRBV5-1 and TRBJ2-1; 11 nucleotides match TRBD1. Losses at the gene ends were 3 bases for V and 7 bases for J; bases not matched to a gene: 3. There are 14 residues in the CDR3. In germline, CDR1 is SGHRS, CDR2 YFSETQ. CDR3 bases: TGCGCCAGCAGCTATGGACAGGGGGCTAATGAGCAGTTCTTC. Its protein product is CASSYGQGANEQFF. The whole variable domain, filled in from reference TRBV5-1 and TRBJ2-1, reads KAGVTQTPRYLIKTRGQQVTLSCSPISGHRSVSWYQQTPGQGLQFLFEYFSETQRNKGNFPGRFSGRQFSNSRSEMNVSTLELGDSALYLCASSYGQGANEQFFGPGTRLTVL.

This clonotype was counted ten times or more. V and J are TRBV7-9 and TRBJ2-1, with 10 bases lining up with TRBD2. Losses at the gene ends were 3 bases for V and 5 bases for J; bases not matched to a gene: 7. There are 16 residues in the CDR3. The germline V gene encodes CDR1 SEHNR and CDR2 FQNEAQ (reference sequence). The CDR3 DNA follows: TGTGCCAGCAGCTTCAGCGGGGGGGGGGCGAACAATGAGCAGTTCTTC. As protein: CASSFSGGGANNEQFF.

This clonotype was seen many times. The V gene is TRBV9, the J gene TRBJ2-7; a weak D match, TRBD1 (5 bases). The CDR3 runs 14 residues. The ends were cut back, 4 bases at V and 2 bases at J, with 13 bases in the middle. Germline V gives CDR1 SGDLS, CDR2 YYNGEE. The CDR3 reads CASSPWAGPYEQYF. Written as DNA, the CDR3 is TGTGCCAGCAGCCCCTGGGCAGGGCCCTACGAGCAGTACTTC.